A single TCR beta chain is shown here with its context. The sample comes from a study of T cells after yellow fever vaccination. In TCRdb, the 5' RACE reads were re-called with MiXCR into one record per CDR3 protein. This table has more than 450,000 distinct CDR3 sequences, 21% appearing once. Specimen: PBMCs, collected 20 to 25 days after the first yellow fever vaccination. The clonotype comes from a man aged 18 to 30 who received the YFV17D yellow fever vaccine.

The CDR3 DNA follows: TGTGCCAGCAGCGTAGCTACCGGGGAGACCCAGTACTTC. It yields the protein CASSVATGETQYF. The rearrangement links TRBV9 to TRBJ2-5; D unclear. Germline CDR1 and CDR2: SGDLS and YYNGEE. The ends were cut back, 0 bases at V and 5 bases at J, with 8 bases in the middle. The CDR3 runs to 13 residues.